The sequence of this T cell receptor beta chain was determined in a study of cytomegalovirus exposure and HLA in healthy donors (dated 2017 in TCRdb). In the study overall: An earlier analysis of 587 of the donors reported approximately 280 Gb of sequence data and approximately 120 million unique TCR beta sequences obtained from some 170 million T cells. Using immunosequencing, the study profiled T cell repertoires from 666 subjects and related those repertoires to cytomegalovirus serostatus. To study patterns of TCR occurrence, a later analysis re-analyzed previously published TCR beta repertoires from more than 550 donors and added high-resolution HLA genotyping. Among the approximately 430 genotyped donors, approximately 76% belonged to the genetic ancestry cluster associated with self-reported Caucasian donors. Donor age, sex, ethnicity and CMV serostatus were collected together with the repertoire data. Both class I and class II loci were covered by HLA typing, at four-digit resolution. An early release covering more than 500 HLA-typed donors comprised about 300 gigabases of sequencing data and roughly 85 million unique TCR sequences. A later genetic analysis took genome-wide SNP genotypes for about 65% of the roughly 670 donors and used that subset as a discovery cohort. In an earlier analysis of 587 of the donors, high-throughput TCR beta sequencing was used to judge whether each TCR beta V gene segment behaved as functional or pseudogenic. Rather than using new phenotypic data, the later analysis identified candidate immune exposures from TCR beta sequences and from how often those sequences occurred across donors. Typing coverage differed by locus: A, B, C, DRB1 and DQB1 were typed in roughly 620-630 donors, DQA1 in about 500, DPA1 in some 610, and DPB1 in approximately 450. Besides the first cohort of around 700 subjects, a separate validation cohort made up of around 120 different subjects was used. All discovery cohort repertoires had been generated using a single sequencing platform. To predict cytomegalovirus infection status, the study combined high-throughput TCR immunosequencing, statistical association of individual TCRs with disease status, and machine learning. Among 300 to 500 genotyped donors of the cohort, an average of around 240,000 unique TCR beta nucleotide sequences was sequenced per donor, of which about 19% were non-productive. The aim of the study was to test whether cataloging public T cell receptors could identify signatures of past pathogen exposure. Roughly 5 DR-DQ haplotypes were handled as single units for association and clustering, since linkage in the cohort was strong.

The junction shows trimming of 4 bases on V and 4 bases on J, and the gene matches do not reach 7 bases of it. Including cysteine and phenylalanine, the CDR3 has 14 amino acids. The DNA shown is the 42-base CDR3, in frame from base 1. The germline V gene sets CDR1 to SGHDT and CDR2 to YYEEEE. This clone has only a few counts. No antigen is known for it. Base-call qualities are not available, and no considerably larger clone is one nucleotide away. In total, more than 500 healthy bone marrow donors made up the cohort. Cohort members were all nominally healthy when sampled, although unrecorded immune exposures were likely present. Of the 550 to 750 cohort members, about 280 had positive CMV serostatus and 352 had negative CMV serostatus, and CMV serostatus was not recorded for the donor. Every donor gave a peripheral blood sample, and the peripheral blood mononuclear cells from that sample were used for TCR beta sequencing. The Qiagen DNeasy Blood Extraction Kit was used to extract genomic DNA from the blood cell samples.

What the study reported, not specific to this receptor: Because the 87-base-pair reads could not distinguish some IMGT-functional V segments, including TRBV6-2 and TRBV6-3, those segments were excluded. In both the original and validation cohorts, the classifier was reported to diagnose cytomegalovirus status with high specificity and sensitivity. A further reported finding was that TCR beta sequences accurately predicted the HLA-A and HLA-B alleles for most subjects in the first cohort. In vitro tests confirmed that a few of the cytomegalovirus-associated TCR beta chains recognize cytomegalovirus antigens. HLA typing was unavailable for some donors at each locus, so association tests used only the typed subset. Correlated functional status among segregating V segments might be attributable to linkage disequilibrium, but an unknown experimental factor could not be ruled out. Because counts were too low, more than 15 rarely observed V segments, including chromosome 9 orphons, were excluded from the earlier analysis of some 540 of the donors. In a later analysis, most CMV-associated TCR beta chains were found to appear HLA-restricted, with HLA associations seemingly driven largely by CMV exposure. According to a later genetic analysis, donors in an Asian-associated ancestry cluster had fewer N-insertions in productive TCRs than the approximately 650-donor mean. In the study, some 160 TCR beta chains were listed as associated with cytomegalovirus. The presence/absence analyses assumed that sequencing depth was roughly uniform across donors, and that assumption may not be true. Specific HLA alleles were associated with 15,000 to 20,000 TCR beta sequences at a false discovery rate of 0.05 in a later analysis. Across donors, most TCR sequences were observed very rarely, whereas some public TCRs were present in many individuals. This cohort had only TCR beta chains sequenced, and the lack of alpha or paired-chain data limited which features could be detected. A cluster of highly shared sequence variants was judged likely to represent a technical artifact of the sequencing pipeline. Immune exposure information for the cohort was limited to CMV serostatus. V-gene and J-gene trimming of TCR beta chains was associated with a missense DCLRE1C variant in a later genetic analysis, and the association was replicated in an independent cohort. An earlier analysis of some 560 of the donors showed that most TCR beta V segments appeared in productive rearrangements either about 90% or about 30% of the time, which broadly matched IMGT annotations. Several of the top co-occurrence clusters appeared to be linked to parvovirus B19, influenza, CMV and Epstein-Barr virus, according to a later analysis. A later analysis found that HLA-associated TCR beta chains were more clonally expanded and had lower generation probabilities than equally common non-associated chains. The authors suggested that the approach could potentially be extended to other disease states and immunological phenotypes. According to a later analysis, TCR association rates differed among HLA loci, with DRB1 alleles showing the most associated TCRs and HLA-C alleles showing the fewest. Assigning TCR associations to individual alleles was difficult when HLA alleles, especially DR and DQ, strongly co-occurred.

The library was prepared using the immunoSEQ multiplex PCR assay. For the multiplex PCR, a mixture combining 60 forward primers for TCR Vbeta segments and 13 reverse primers for TCR Jbeta segments was used. The CDR3 region of rearranged TCR beta genes was amplified from genomic DNA with a multiplex PCR assay. On the Illumina HiSeq System, the amplified TCR beta libraries were sequenced as 87-base-pair reads. Per the source publication's procedure: Across the 670 or so repertoires, a later analysis counted roughly 84 million unique TCR beta chains, 9.5 million to 13 million of which were shared by at least two donors. A nearest-neighbor algorithm error-corrected the raw reads and collapsed the reads into unique sequences, merging closely related sequences to remove PCR and sequencing errors. Alignment of CDR3 sequences to IMGT reference sequences was used to assign V, D and J gene segments. For a sequence to be retained, a match of at least six nucleotides to both a V gene segment and a J gene segment was required. A rearrangement counted as productive if the CDR3 had no stop codons and remained in frame with V and J, and every other rearrangement counted as non-productive. Following IMGT convention, CDR3 was defined as the stretch from the second conserved V-encoded cysteine to the conserved J-encoded phenylalanine. In an earlier analysis of around 570 of the donors, sequences lacking an unambiguous match to a single V gene segment were excluded. In an earlier analysis of 587 of the donors, V segments were called functional above 56.7% productive rearrangements and were called segregating when the between-donor standard deviation exceeded 5%. To diagnose cytomegalovirus status from the catalog of TCR beta chain sequences, a statistical classification framework was built. In a later analysis, V and J genes were assigned by comparing TCR nucleotide sequences against IMGT/GENE-DB human TR gene sequences. A later analysis assigned CDR3 sequences and most-parsimonious VDJ recombination scenarios with the TCRdist pipeline. In a later analysis, every TCR beta chain was defined by the combination of its CDR3 amino acid sequence and its V-gene family, and reads without a unique V-gene family were dropped. As a way to deal with suspected cross-contamination and a sequencing artifact, a later analysis dropped 592 nucleotide sequences that were highly shared and had low generation probability. In a later analysis, a clonal expansion index was calculated for each public chain from normalized within-repertoire ranks of inferred template counts. In a later analysis, generation probabilities were computed using a VDJ recombination model fitted to out-of-frame rearrangements, and the results were checked against IGoR. In a later analysis, hypergeometric tests were used to score TCR-TCR, TCR-HLA and TCR-CMV co-occurrence, with a repertoire-size bias correction applied to TCR pairs. A later analysis estimated false discovery rates by permuting HLA or CMV assignments 20 times. In a later analysis, co-occurring TCRs were grouped using DBSCAN, with TCRdist sequence similarity added in when clustering inside HLA-allele-positive subsets. Repertoires with fewer than 30,000 or more than 120,000 public chains, plus five repertoires with anomalous nucleotide sharing, were excluded from co-occurrence clustering. TCRdb retrieved this table from immuneACCESS and kept in-frame rearrangements only. Not all clones are present; in checked studies, unresolved V genes account for under half, and no reason is known for the remainder. Clone size and V and J calls were adopted from that table, with D and trimming inferred from the DNA. For this sample the table gives 85,000 to 120,000 clones, of which 63% were detected only once. Approximately 4.3% of the sample comes from the top ten.

This sequence uses TRBV5-6 and TRBJ2-5, with 7 central nucleotides matching TRBD1. This sequence was found in a human donor in good health. The sequenced material came from PBMCs. CDR3 loop: CASSRGQLTETQYF. The DNA sequence is TGTGCCAGCAGCCGGGGACAGCTTACAGAGACCCAGTACTTC.